The rows below give T cell receptor beta chains drawn from one sample of a study of T cells in Graves' hyperthyroidism and ophthalmopathy. TCRdb used MiXCR to reprocess the multiplex PCR reads, holding one entry per CDR3 protein. The sample shows roughly 30,000 distinct CDR3 sequences, nearly 45% of them seen only once. The sequenced sample was blood. The receptors stem from a woman in her twenties or thirties with Graves' hyperthyroidism. Each CDR3 is given without its conserved first and last residue. D genes are given only for firm matches.

v_gene	d_gene	j_gene	CDR3aa
TRBV7-6	-	TRBJ1-6	ASSFAGTDANSPLH
TRBV27	TRBD2	TRBJ2-7	ASSRTSGIPYEQY
TRBV9	-	TRBJ1-2	ASSAGGDDYGYT
TRBV20-1	-	TRBJ2-7	SALRGSGFSYEQY
TRBV7-6	TRBD1	TRBJ2-6	ASSLGTGAPGANVLT
TRBV20-1	-	TRBJ2-1	SASWGANNEQF
TRBV20-1	-	TRBJ1-1	SALGQTNTEAF
TRBV20-1	TRBD2	TRBJ2-3	SALGLAGYDTQY
TRBV5-8	-	TRBJ1-4	ASSLDILGSRYEKLF
TRBV12-3/TRBV12-4	TRBD1	TRBJ1-6	ASTWRTGDSPLH
TRBV29-1	-	TRBJ2-2	SATVANTGELF
TRBV5-1	-	TRBJ2-7	ASSLGRTSGSGGEQH
TRBV19	TRBD2	TRBJ2-5	ASSTGTSGSAY
TRBV19	-	TRBJ1-1	ASLGAAEAF
TRBV2	-	TRBJ2-7	ASSYTLYEQY
TRBV19	TRBD1	TRBJ1-1	ASGTTGSFGSRAF
TRBV4-1	TRBD2	TRBJ2-1	ASSQETSGRGPERF
TRBV4-1	-	TRBJ2-6	ASSQRKGGANVLT
TRBV6-1	TRBD1	TRBJ1-1	ASSRDRLNTEAF
TRBV4-1	-	TRBJ2-7	ASSTVAGIYEQY
TRBV4-2	-	TRBJ2-1	ASSHGLARDEQF
TRBV28	TRBD2	TRBJ2-1	ASSLLAGDSYNEQF
TRBV6-1	-	TRBJ1-5	ASSEDFSNQPQH
TRBV6-5	TRBD1	TRBJ1-4	ASSRTGLNNEKLF
TRBV18	-	TRBJ2-5	ASSTTLRQETQY
TRBV5-6	-	TRBJ2-1	ATWKYGEQF
TRBV20-1	-	TRBJ1-1	SARDRRWNTEAF
TRBV19	-	TRBJ1-3	ASSIAAAAGNTIY
TRBV20-1	-	TRBJ1-5	SATLGGDQPQH
TRBV2	TRBD2	TRBJ2-1	ASSPGLAAEWRGEF
TRBV20-1	-	TRBJ2-7	SATRSSYEQY
TRBV9	-	TRBJ2-2	ASSVAGTGELF
TRBV20-1	TRBD2	TRBJ2-2	SAQRLAGSYTGELF
TRBV12-3/TRBV12-4	-	TRBJ2-7	ASSSRGEGVEQY
TRBV7-9	TRBD1	TRBJ2-5	ASRTGGEETQY
TRBV15	-	TRBJ2-1	ATSRERIVTQQF
TRBV28	-	TRBJ1-1	ASSIQISGTEAF
TRBV28	-	TRBJ1-2	ASSLQGVNYGYT
TRBV20-1	TRBD2	TRBJ2-7	SALGLAGGLAGLMQY
TRBV19	-	TRBJ1-3	ASSMGTSGNTIY
TRBV11-1	TRBD2	TRBJ2-1	ASSLLAGFLYEQF
TRBV18	-	TRBJ2-6	ASSTGRTTGANVLT
TRBV9	-	TRBJ1-2	ASSVAQDNYGYT
TRBV5-1	-	TRBJ2-5	ASSLEVDPGETQY
TRBV2	-	TRBJ2-7	ASKGAYEQY
TRBV9	TRBD1	TRBJ1-1	ASSVVGTGYAEAF
TRBV7-8	-	TRBJ2-2	ASSLARIGPGELF
TRBV6-5	-	TRBJ1-4	ASSRGIREKLF
TRBV10-3	-	TRBJ2-6	AINSGSGANVLT
TRBV19	-	TRBJ1-5	ASSMGHQPQH
TRBV28	-	TRBJ2-7	ASSSFSTGFNEQY
TRBV18	TRBD2	TRBJ2-1	ASSLIAGGPIREQF
TRBV6-1	-	TRBJ2-1	ASSEEWGSYNEQF
TRBV6-1	TRBD1	TRBJ1-5	ASSQQGDQPQH
TRBV10-1	-	TRBJ2-7	ASNELGIGGIYEQY
TRBV5-1	-	TRBJ1-2	ASSSSTNYGYT
TRBV28	-	TRBJ1-2	ASSGLEGGQNYGYT
TRBV19	-	TRBJ2-1	ASSMVGMRWNEQF
TRBV7-9	TRBD2	TRBJ2-7	ASSSGTSSSYEQY
TRBV6-6	-	TRBJ1-1	ASGGAGPYNEAF